Below are 14 T cell receptor beta chains sequenced from a single sample in a study of OX40 agonist ivuxolimab in advanced cancers. The method was immunoSEQ multiplex PCR; TCRdb's version includes in-frame clones alone and lacks a portion of them. The sample lists about 79,000 clones, approximately 91% occurring once. The source material was CD4+ or CD8+ T cells sorted from blood, sampled in a trial of the OX40 agonist ivuxolimab. The receptors shown here come from an adult with an advanced solid tumor such as melanoma, head and neck, liver or kidney cancer.

The chain recombines TRBV5-1 with TRBJ2-7; D is uncertain. The CDR3 spans 12 residues. V lost 2 bases and J lost 3, with 6 bases in between. Looked up from germline, CDR1 is SGHRS and CDR2 is YFSETQ. The CDR3 reads CASSFSGYEQYF. The CDR3 DNA sequence: TGCGCCAGCAGCTTCTCGGGCTACGAGCAGTACTTC.

The chain has TRBV7-9 and TRBJ2-5; the D call may be TRBD1 or TRBD2 (5 bases each). Germline CDR1 and CDR2: SEHNR and FQNEAQ (reference sequence). V lost 2 bases, J lost 4 bases, and 14 bases lay in between. The CDR3 extends over 15 amino acids. The CDR3 loop is CASSLRDLRGETQYF. The CDR3 coding sequence is TGTGCCAGCAGCTTACGGGATTTAAGGGGAGAGACCCAGTACTTC. Looking up the rest from reference TRBV7-9 and TRBJ2-5 gives the full variable domain: DTGVSQNPRHKITKRGQNVTFRCDPISEHNRLYWYRQTLGQGPEFLTYFQNEAQLEKSRLLSDRFSAERPKGSFSTLEIQRTEQGDSAMYLCASSLRDLRGETQYFGPGTRLLVL.

The V and J genes are TRBV9 and TRBJ2-3; D remains ambiguous. The CDR3 totals 15 residues. The ends were cut back, 2 bases at V and 0 bases at J, with 10 bases in the middle. The germline CDR1 and CDR2 sequences are SGDLS and YYNGEE. CDR3 sequence (DNA): TGTGCCAGCAGCGTTAGTCCAACTAGCACAGATACGCAGTATTTT. Translation: CASSVSPTSTDTQYF.

The genes are TRBV20-1 and TRBJ1-1; D gene uncertain. Trimming removed 6 bases from V and 10 bases from J, with 15 bases in between. CDR3 size: 11 residues. Germline CDR1 reads DFQATT; CDR2 reads SNEGSKA (reference sequence). CDR3 in amino acids: CSAVGLVRAFF. In DNA form, the CDR3 reads TGCAGTGCCGTAGGGTTGGTTAGAGCTTTCTTT.

The J gene is TRBJ2-5, the V gene TRBV21-1; no DNA check was done on the table's D call, TRBD2. TRBV21-1 is deemed a pseudogene. CDR3 size: 18 residues. This CDR3 reads CASSKEGTSGRAVETQYF. DNA for the CDR3: TGTGCCAGCAGCAAAGAAGGGACTAGCGGGAGGGCCGTGGAGACCCAGTACTTC.

This rearrangement joins TRBV13 to TRBJ2-2, with D unclear. The CDR3 sequence is 13 residues long. The V end was cut by 5 bases, the J end by 0 bases, with 4 bases between. Germline V lookup: CDR1 PRHDT, CDR2 FYEKMQ (reference sequence). CDR3 in amino acids: CASSQTNTGELFF. CDR3 nucleotides: TGTGCCAGCAGCCAGACGAACACCGGGGAGCTGTTTTTT. Full variable domain (rest looked up from reference TRBV13 and TRBJ2-2): AAGVIQSPRHLIKEKRETATLKCYPIPRHDTVYWYQQGPGQDPQFLISFYEKMQSDKGSIPDRFSAQQFSDYHSELNMSSLELGDSALYFCASSQTNTGELFFGEGSRLTVL.

The chain couples TRBV7-9 to TRBJ2-3; possible D gene TRBD1, 6 bases. V lost 1 base and J lost 5, with 10 bases in between. The CDR3 runs 14 residues. Germline V gives CDR1 SEHNR, CDR2 FQNEAQ (reference sequence). CDR3 loop: CASSLVQGIDTQYF. The CDR3 DNA follows: TGTGCCAGCAGCTTAGTTCAGGGGATAGATACGCAGTATTTT.

This clone was seen a few times. The CDR3 DNA follows: TGCGCCAGCAGCTTGGATCCATCCGGCCTCAACACCGGGGAGCTGTTTTTT. Residues: CASSLDPSGLNTGELFF. V gene TRBV5-1 combines with J gene TRBJ2-2; no definite D call. Trimming stripped 0 bases from V and 2 bases from J, with 14 bases between. CDR3 length: 17 amino acids. Germline V gene data show CDR1 as SGHRS and CDR2 as YFSETQ. Using reference TRBV5-1 and TRBJ2-2 for the parts outside the CDR3, the full variable domain is KAGVTQTPRYLIKTRGQQVTLSCSPISGHRSVSWYQQTPGQGLQFLFEYFSETQRNKGNFPGRFSGRQFSNSRSEMNVSTLELGDSALYLCASSLDPSGLNTGELFFGEGSRLTVL.

This clone has a single count. This chain connects TRBV18 to TRBJ1-5, with D perhaps TRBD1 (6 bases). The CDR3 sequence is 16 residues long. V was clipped by 3 bases and J by 6 bases, with 18 bases between them. Germline V CDR1 and CDR2: KGHSH, LQKENI. The CDR3 nucleotides are TGTGCCAGCTCACCGAGGTCTACAGGGACGGGTCAGCCCCAGCATTTT. Amino acid sequence: CASSPRSTGTGQPQHF.

The chain employs TRBV6-6 and TRBJ1-5; the D is unclear. V was pared by 6 bases and J by 0 bases, with 12 bases between. CDR1 and CDR2 from the germline V gene are MNHNY and SVGAGI (reference sequence). The CDR3 has 15 amino acids. CDR3 sequence: CASSPDIISNQPQHF. The CDR3 DNA reads as TGTGCCAGCAGCCCAGACATAATTAGCAATCAGCCCCAGCATTTT.

The chain carries TRBV9 and TRBJ2-7; D is tentatively TRBD1 or TRBD2 (5 bases each). This CDR3 region has 15 residues. From germline, CDR1 is SGDLS and CDR2 YYNGEE. V was trimmed by 3 bases and J by 4 bases, leaving 17 bases between them. Here the CDR3 DNA reads TGTGCCAGCAGCGCTTCGCCGGGACCTATATACGAGCAGTACTTC. It is translated as CASSASPGPIYEQYF.

This clone has only one observation. The V gene is TRBV2, the J gene TRBJ1-1; TRBD1 agrees at 8 bases. The CDR3 is made up of 14 amino acids. Losses at the gene ends were 4 bases for V and 1 base for J; bases not matched to a gene: 2. Germline loops: CDR1 SNHLY, CDR2 FYNNEI. As DNA, the CDR3 is TGTGCCAGCAGTGCCGGGACAGGGAACACTGAAGCTTTCTTT. Translated: CASSAGTGNTEAFF. The full variable domain, its missing parts supplied by reference TRBV2 and TRBJ1-1, is EPEVTQTPSHQVTQMGQEVILRCVPISNHLYFYWYRQILGQKVEFLVSFYNNEISEKSEIFDDQFSVERPDGSNFTLKIRSTKLEDSAMYFCASSAGTGNTEAFFGQGTRLTVV.

This clone was seen a handful of times. This chain uses TRBV30 with TRBJ2-7; D not resolved. This CDR3 is 17 amino acids long. The V and J ends lost 0 bases and 2 bases respectively, with 20 bases between them. CDR1 and CDR2 from the germline V gene are GTSNPN and SVGIG (reference sequence). The CDR3 nucleotides read TGTGCCTGGAGTGTACTTGGTAGGGTAGCTGAGACCTACGAGCAGTACTTC. As protein: CAWSVLGRVAETYEQYF. The full variable domain, its missing parts supplied by reference TRBV30 and TRBJ2-7, is SQTIHQWPATLVQPVGSPLSLECTVEGTSNPNLYWYRQAAGRGLQLLFYSVGIGQISSEVPQNLSASRPQDRQFILSSKKLLLSDSGFYLCAWSVLGRVAETYEQYFGPGTRLTVT.

The J gene is TRBJ2-5, the V gene TRBV5-4; TRBD2 matches 7 bases. This CDR3 has 14 residues. Germline CDR1 and CDR2: SGHNT and YYREEE (reference sequence). Trimming cost V 4 bases and J 0 bases; bases outside gene matches: 3. The CDR3 region has the DNA TGTGCCAGCAGCCCCGGGACTAACCAAGAGACCCAGTACTTC. Amino acid sequence: CASSPGTNQETQYF. Based on the CDR3 plus reference TRBV5-4 and TRBJ2-5, the full variable domain is ETGVTQSPTHLIKTRGQQVTLRCSSQSGHNTVSWYQQALGQGPQFIFQYYREEENGRGNFPPRFSGLQFPNYSSELNVNALELDDSALYLCASSPGTNQETQYFGPGTRLLVL.